This TCR beta chain was recovered during a study of T cell responses to AZD1222 COVID-19 vaccine. Study-level findings and limits: Vaccine-associated CD4 TCRs ranged over spike, dominating at 160-218 and 743-854.

As regards this clone: As yet, its antigen is unknown.

CDR3 length: 13 amino acids. Trimming stripped 4 bases from V and 8 bases from J, with 15 bases between. In germline, CDR1 is SGHRS, CDR2 YFSETQ. Sequenced by immunoSEQ multiplex PCR; TCRdb stores in-frame clones only, minus some. The sample consists of about 140,000 clones, 80% to 95% of them appearing once. The J gene is TRBJ1-2, the V gene TRBV5-1, with D possibly being TRBD1 (6 bases). The source material was peripheral blood, sampled on day 0 of AZD1222 vaccination. The TCR originated in an adult in good health. The CDR3 region has the DNA TGCGCCAGCAGCGCTGACTATAGGGGGGGCTACACCTTC. It is translated as CASSADYRGGYTF.